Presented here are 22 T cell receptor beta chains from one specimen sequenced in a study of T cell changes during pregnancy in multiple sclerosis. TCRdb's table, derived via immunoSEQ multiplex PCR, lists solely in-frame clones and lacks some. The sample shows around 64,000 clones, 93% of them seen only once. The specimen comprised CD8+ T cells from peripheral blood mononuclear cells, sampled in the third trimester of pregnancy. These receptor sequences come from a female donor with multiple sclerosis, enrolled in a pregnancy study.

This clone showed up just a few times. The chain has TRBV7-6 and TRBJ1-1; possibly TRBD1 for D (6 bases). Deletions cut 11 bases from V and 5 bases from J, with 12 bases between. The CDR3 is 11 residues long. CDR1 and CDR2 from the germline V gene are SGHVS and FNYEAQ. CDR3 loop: CASGRGTEAFF. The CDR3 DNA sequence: TGTGCCTCAGGGAGGGGGACTGAAGCTTTCTTT.

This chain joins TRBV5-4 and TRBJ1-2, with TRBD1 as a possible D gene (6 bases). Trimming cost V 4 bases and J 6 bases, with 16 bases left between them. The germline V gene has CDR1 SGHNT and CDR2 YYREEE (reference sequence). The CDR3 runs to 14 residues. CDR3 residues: CASSPNRVGHGYTF. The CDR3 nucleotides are TGTGCCAGCAGCCCTAACAGGGTAGGCCATGGCTACACCTTC. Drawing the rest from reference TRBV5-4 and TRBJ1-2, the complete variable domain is ETGVTQSPTHLIKTRGQQVTLRCSSQSGHNTVSWYQQALGQGPQFIFQYYREEENGRGNFPPRFSGLQFPNYSSELNVNALELDDSALYLCASSPNRVGHGYTFGSGTRLTVV.

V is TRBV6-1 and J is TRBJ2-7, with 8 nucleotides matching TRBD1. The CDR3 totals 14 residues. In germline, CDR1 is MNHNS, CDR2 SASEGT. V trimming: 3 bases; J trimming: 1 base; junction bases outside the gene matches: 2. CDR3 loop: CASSERTGSYEQYF. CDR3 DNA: TGTGCCAGCAGTGAGCGGACAGGGTCCTACGAGCAGTACTTC.

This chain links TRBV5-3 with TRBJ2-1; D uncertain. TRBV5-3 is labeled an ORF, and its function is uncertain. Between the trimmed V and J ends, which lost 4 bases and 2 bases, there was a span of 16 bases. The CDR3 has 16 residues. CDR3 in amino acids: CARSPLPDTAYNEQFF. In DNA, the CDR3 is TGTGCCAGAAGCCCCCTCCCAGACACAGCCTACAATGAGCAGTTCTTC.

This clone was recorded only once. The CDR3 protein is CASSLTVSYEQYF. CDR3 coding DNA: TGTGCCAGCAGCTTGACAGTATCCTACGAGCAGTACTTC. The rearrangement links TRBV5-8 to TRBJ2-7; D uncertain. V dropped 1 base and J dropped 1 base, with 6 bases sitting between them. The CDR3 consists of 13 residues. Looked up from germline, CDR1 is SGHTS and CDR2 is YDEGEE.

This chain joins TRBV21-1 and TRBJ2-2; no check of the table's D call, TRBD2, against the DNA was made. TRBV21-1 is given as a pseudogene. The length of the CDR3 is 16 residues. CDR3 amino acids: CASSKVRGTRPGELFF. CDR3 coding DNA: TGTGCCAGCAGCAAAGTGCGGGGCACCAGGCCCGGGGAGCTGTTTTTT.

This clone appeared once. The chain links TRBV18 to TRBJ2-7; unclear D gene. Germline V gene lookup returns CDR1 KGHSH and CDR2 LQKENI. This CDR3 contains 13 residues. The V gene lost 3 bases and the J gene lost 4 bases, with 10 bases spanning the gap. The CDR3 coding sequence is TGTGCCAGCTCACCCCCCGATGAGTACGAGCAGTACTTC. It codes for CASSPPDEYEQYF. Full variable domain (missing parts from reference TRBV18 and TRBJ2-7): NAGVMQNPRHLVRRRGQEARLRCSPMKGHSHVYWYRQLPEEGLKFMVYLQKENIIDESGMPKERFSAEFPKEGPSILRIQQVVRGDSAAYFCASSPPDEYEQYFGPGTRLTVT.

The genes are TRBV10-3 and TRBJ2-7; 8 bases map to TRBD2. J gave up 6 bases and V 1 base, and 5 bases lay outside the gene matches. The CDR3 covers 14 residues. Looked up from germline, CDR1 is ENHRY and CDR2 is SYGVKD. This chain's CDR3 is CAISELLAGSEQYF. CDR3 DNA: TGTGCCATCAGTGAGTTGTTAGCGGGAAGCGAGCAGTACTTC.

For the CDR3, the DNA is TGTGCCAGCAGTTACTCCACTAGCGGCTACAATGAGCAGTTCTTC. Its translation: CASSYSTSGYNEQFF. The genes are TRBV6-5 and TRBJ2-1; 8 bases line up with TRBD2. Germline V gene data show CDR1 as MNHEY and CDR2 as SVGAGI. CDR3 size: 15 residues. V was pared by 0 bases and J by 3 bases, with 1 base of the junction left unmatched.

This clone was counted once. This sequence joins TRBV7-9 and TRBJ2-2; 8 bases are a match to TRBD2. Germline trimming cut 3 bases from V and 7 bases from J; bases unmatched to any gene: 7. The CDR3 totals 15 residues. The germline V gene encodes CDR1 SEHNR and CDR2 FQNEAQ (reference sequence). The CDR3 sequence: CASSFSGGPVGELFF. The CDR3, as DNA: TGTGCCAGCAGCTTTTCGGGAGGGCCCGTCGGGGAGCTGTTTTTT.

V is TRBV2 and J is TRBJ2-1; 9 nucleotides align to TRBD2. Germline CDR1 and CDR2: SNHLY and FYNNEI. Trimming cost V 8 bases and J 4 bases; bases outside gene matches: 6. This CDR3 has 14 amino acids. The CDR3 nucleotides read TGTGCCAGCTATGGGACTAGCTCATACAATGAGCAGTTCTTC. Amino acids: CASYGTSSYNEQFF.

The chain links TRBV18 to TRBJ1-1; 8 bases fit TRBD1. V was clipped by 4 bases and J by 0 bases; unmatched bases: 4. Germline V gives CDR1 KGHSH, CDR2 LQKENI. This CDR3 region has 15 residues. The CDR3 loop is CASSLRTGLNTEAFF. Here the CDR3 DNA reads TGTGCCAGCTCACTCCGGACAGGGTTGAACACTGAAGCTTTCTTT.

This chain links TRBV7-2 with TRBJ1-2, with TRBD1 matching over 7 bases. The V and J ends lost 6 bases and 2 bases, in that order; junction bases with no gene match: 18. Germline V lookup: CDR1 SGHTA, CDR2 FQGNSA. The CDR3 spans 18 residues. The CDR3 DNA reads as TGTGCCAGCAGTTCAGGAGTATTTGAGGGGGCGCCGAACTATGGCTACACCTTC. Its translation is CASSSGVFEGAPNYGYTF.

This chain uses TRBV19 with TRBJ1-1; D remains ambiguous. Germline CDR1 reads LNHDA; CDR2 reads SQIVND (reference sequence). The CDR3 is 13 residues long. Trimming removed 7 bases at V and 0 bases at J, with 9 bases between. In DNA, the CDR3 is TGTGCCAGTACCCTAATGATGAACACTGAAGCTTTCTTT. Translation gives CASTLMMNTEAFF.

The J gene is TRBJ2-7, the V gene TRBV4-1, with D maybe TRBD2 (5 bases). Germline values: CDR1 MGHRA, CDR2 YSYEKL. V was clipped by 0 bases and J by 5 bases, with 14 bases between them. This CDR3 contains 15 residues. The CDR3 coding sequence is TGCGCCAGCAGCCAAGATTACGGGAAGGTCAACGAGCAGTACTTC. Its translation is CASSQDYGKVNEQYF.

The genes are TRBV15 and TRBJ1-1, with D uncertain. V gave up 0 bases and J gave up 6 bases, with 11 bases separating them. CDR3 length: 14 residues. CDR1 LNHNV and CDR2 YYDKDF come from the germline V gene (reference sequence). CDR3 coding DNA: TGTGCCACCAGCAGAGATCTGAGTGGGCCTGAAGCTTTCTTT. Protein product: CATSRDLSGPEAFF.

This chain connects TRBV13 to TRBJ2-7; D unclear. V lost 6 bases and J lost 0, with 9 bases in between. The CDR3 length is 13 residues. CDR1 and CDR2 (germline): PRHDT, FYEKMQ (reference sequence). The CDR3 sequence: CASSNSYSYEQYF. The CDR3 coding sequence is TGTGCCAGCAGTAACAGTTACTCCTACGAGCAGTACTTC.

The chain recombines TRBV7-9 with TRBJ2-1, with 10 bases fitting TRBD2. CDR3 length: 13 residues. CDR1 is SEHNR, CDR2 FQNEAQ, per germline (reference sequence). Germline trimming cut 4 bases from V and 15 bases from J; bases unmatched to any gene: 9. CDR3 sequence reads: CASSSPSGRVPFF. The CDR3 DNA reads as TGTGCCAGCAGCTCACCAAGCGGGAGGGTGCCGTTCTTC.

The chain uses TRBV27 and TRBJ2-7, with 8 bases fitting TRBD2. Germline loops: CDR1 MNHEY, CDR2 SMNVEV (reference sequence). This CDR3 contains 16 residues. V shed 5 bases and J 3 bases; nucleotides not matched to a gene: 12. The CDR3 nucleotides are TGTGCCAGCAGTCCCCTCTCGGGACTAGGGGTCTACGAGCAGTACTTC. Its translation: CASSPLSGLGVYEQYF.

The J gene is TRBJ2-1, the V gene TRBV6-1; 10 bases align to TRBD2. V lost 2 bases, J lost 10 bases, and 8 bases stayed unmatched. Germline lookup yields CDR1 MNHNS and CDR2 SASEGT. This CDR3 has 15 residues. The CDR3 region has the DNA TGTGCCAGCAGTGAAAGGCTAGCGGGAGTAAAAGAGCAGTTCTTC. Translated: CASSERLAGVKEQFF.

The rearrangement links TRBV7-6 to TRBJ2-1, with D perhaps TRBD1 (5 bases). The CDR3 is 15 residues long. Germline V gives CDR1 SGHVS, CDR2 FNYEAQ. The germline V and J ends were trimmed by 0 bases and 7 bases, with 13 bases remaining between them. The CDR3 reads CASSLAERSGNEQFF. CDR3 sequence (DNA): TGTGCCAGCAGCTTAGCAGAGCGTTCAGGGAATGAGCAGTTCTTC.

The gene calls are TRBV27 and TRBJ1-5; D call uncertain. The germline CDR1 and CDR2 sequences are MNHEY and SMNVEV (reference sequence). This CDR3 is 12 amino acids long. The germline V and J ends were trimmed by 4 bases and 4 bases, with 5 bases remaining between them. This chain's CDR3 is CASSSLNQPQHF. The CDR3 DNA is TGTGCCAGCAGTTCACTTAATCAGCCCCAGCATTTT.